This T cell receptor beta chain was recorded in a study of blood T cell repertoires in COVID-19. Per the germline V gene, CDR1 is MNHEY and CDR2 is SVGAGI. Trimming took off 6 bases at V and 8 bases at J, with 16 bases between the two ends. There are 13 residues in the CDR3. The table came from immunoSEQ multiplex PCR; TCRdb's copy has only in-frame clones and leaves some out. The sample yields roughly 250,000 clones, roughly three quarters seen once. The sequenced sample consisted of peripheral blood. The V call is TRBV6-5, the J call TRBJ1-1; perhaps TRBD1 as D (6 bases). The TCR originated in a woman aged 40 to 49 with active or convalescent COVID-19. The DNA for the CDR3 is TGTGCCAGCAGGTCAGGGGTACGGATAGAAGCTTTCTTT. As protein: CASRSGVRIEAFF.